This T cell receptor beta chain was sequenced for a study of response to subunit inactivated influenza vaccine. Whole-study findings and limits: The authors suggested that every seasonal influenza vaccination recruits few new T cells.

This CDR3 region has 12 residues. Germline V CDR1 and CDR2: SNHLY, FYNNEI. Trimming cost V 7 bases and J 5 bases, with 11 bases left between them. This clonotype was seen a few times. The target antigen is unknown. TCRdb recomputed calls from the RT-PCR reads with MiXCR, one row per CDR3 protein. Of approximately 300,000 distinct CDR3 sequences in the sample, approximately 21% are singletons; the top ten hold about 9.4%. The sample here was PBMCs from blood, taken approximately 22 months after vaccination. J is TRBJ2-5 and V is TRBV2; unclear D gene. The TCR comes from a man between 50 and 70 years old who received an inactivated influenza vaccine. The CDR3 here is CASMSGLETQYF. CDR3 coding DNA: TGTGCCAGCATGAGTGGGTTGGAGACCCAGTACTTC.